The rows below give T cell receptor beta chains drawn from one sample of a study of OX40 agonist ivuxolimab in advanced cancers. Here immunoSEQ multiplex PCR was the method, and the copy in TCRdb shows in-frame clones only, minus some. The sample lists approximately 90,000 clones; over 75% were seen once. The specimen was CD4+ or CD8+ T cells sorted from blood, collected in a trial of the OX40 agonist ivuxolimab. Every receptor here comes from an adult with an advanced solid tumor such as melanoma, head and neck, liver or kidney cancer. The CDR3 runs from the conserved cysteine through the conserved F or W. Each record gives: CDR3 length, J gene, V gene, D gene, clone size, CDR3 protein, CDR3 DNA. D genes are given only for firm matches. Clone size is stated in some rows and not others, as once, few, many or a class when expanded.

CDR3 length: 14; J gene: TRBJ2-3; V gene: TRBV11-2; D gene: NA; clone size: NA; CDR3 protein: CASSPPGVGDTQYF; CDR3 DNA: TGTGCCAGCAGCCCCCCCGGAGTTGGAGATACGCAGTATTTT
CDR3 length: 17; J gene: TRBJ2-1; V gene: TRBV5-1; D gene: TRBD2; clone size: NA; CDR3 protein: CASSLITSGRLGNEQFF; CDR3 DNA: TGCGCCAGCAGCTTGATTACTAGCGGGAGGTTGGGCAATGAGCAGTTCTTC
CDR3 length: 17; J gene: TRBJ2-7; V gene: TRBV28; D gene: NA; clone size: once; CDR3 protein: CASSPYLQQGFRSGQYF; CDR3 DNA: TGTGCCAGCAGTCCTTATCTCCAACAGGGATTTAGGAGTGGGCAGTACTTC
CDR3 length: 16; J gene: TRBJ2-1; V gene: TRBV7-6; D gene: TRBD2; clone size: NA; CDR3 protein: CASSSPLAGVWNEQFF; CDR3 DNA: TGTGCCAGCAGCTCCCCCCTAGCGGGAGTATGGAATGAGCAGTTCTTC
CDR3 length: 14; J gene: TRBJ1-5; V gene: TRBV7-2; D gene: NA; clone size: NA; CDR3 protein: CASSLSRGSQPQHF; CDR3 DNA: TGTGCCAGCAGCTTAAGTCGGGGATCTCAGCCCCAGCATTTT
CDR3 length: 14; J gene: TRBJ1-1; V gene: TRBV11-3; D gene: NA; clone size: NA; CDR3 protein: CASSLGGADFEAFF; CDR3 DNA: TGTGCCAGCAGCTTAGGCGGGGCGGACTTTGAAGCTTTCTTT
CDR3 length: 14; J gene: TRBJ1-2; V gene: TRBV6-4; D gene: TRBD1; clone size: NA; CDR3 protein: CASSETGQGFGYTF; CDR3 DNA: TGTGCCAGCAGTGAAACGGGACAGGGATTCGGCTACACCTTC
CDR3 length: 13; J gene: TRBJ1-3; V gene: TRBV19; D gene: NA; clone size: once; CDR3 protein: CASSLSAGNTIYF; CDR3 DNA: TGTGCCAGTAGTCTTTCGGCTGGAAACACCATATATTTT
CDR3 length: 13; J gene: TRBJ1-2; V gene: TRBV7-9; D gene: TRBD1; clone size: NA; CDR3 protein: CASSFQGAGGYTF; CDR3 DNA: TGTGCCAGCAGCTTTCAGGGGGCGGGAGGCTACACCTTC
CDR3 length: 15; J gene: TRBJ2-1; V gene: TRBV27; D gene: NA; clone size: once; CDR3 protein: CASRSSGGTYNEQFF; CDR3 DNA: TGTGCCAGCAGGTCGAGCGGAGGGACCTACAATGAGCAGTTCTTC
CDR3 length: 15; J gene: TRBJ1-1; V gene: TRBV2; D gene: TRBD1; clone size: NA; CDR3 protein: CASRLTGGMNTEAFF; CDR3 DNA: TGTGCCAGCAGGCTCACAGGGGGGATGAACACTGAAGCTTTCTTT
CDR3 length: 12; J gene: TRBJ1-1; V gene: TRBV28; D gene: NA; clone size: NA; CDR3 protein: CASSLGTTEAFF; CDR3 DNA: TGTGCCAGCAGTCTGGGTACCACTGAAGCTTTCTTT
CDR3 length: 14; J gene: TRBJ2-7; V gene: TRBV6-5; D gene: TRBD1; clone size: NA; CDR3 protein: CASRMGQGTYEQYF; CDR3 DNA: TGTGCCAGCAGAATGGGACAGGGCACCTACGAGCAGTACTTC
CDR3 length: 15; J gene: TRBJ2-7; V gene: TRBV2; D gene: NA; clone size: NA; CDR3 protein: CASSENRLVVHEQYF; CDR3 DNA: TGTGCCAGCAGTGAGAATAGACTAGTAGTACACGAGCAGTACTTC
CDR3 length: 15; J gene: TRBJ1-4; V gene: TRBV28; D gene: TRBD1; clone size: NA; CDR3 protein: CASSQRQGLNEKLFF; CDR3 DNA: TGTGCCAGCAGTCAACGACAGGGGCTTAATGAAAAACTGTTTTTT
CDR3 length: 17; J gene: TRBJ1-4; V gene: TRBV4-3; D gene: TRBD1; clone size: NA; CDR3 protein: CASSQEYQGASYEKLFF; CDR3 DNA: TGCGCCAGCAGCCAAGAATATCAGGGGGCTTCTTATGAAAAACTGTTTTTT
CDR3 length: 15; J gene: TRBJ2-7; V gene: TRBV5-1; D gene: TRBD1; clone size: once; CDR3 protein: CASSYTTGTSYEQYF; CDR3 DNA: TGCGCCAGCAGTTATACGACAGGGACCTCCTACGAGCAGTACTTC
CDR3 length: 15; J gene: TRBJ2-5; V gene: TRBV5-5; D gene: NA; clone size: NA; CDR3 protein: CASSLALKSQETQYF; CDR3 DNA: TGTGCCAGCAGCTTGGCCTTGAAGAGTCAAGAGACCCAGTACTTC
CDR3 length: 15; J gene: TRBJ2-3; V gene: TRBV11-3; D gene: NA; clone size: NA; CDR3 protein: CASSFEGGGVDTQYF; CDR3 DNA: TGTGCCAGCAGCTTTGAAGGGGGGGGCGTAGATACGCAGTATTTT
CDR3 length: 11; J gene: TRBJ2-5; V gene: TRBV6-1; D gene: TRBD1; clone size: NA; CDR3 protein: CASQGVWEQYF; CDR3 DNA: TGTGCCTCACAGGGGGTGTGGGAGCAGTACTTC
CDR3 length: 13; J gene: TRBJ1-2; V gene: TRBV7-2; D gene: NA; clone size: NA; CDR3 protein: CASSLDPRYGYTF; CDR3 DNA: TGTGCCAGCAGCTTAGACCCCCGCTATGGCTACACCTTC
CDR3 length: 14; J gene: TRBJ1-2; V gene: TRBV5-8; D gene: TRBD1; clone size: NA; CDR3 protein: CASSLVGRGSRYTF; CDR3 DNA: TGTGCCAGCAGCTTGGTGGGCAGGGGGAGCCGCTACACCTTC
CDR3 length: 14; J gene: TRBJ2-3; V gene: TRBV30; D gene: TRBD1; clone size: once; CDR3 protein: CACSGTGGTDTQYF; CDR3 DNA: TGTGCCTGTTCCGGGACAGGAGGCACAGATACGCAGTATTTT
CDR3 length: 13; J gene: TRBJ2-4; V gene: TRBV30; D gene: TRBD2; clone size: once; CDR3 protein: CAWSKGGMDIQYF; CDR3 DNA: TGTGCCTGGAGTAAGGGAGGGATGGACATTCAGTACTTC
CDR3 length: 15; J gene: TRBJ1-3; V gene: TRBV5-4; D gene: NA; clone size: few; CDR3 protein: CASSLDRRSGNTIYF; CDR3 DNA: TGTGCCAGCAGCTTGGATCGGCGTTCTGGAAACACCATATATTTT
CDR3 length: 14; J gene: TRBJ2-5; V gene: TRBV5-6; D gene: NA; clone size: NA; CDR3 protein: CASSPWAIRETQYF; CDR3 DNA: TGTGCCAGCAGCCCGTGGGCCATAAGGGAGACCCAGTACTTC
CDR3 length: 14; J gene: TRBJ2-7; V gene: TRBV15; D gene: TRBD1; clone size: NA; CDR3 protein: CATSRGDRAYEQYF; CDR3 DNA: TGTGCCACCAGCAGAGGGGACAGGGCCTACGAGCAGTACTTC
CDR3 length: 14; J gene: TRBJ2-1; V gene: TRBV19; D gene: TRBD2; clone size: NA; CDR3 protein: CASSSHSGSDEQFF; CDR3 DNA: TGTGCCAGTAGTTCGCATAGCGGGAGCGATGAGCAGTTCTTC
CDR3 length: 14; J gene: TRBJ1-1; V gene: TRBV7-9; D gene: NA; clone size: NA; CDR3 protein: CATILTGMNTEAFF; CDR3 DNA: TGTGCCACCATACTAACTGGAATGAACACTGAAGCTTTCTTT
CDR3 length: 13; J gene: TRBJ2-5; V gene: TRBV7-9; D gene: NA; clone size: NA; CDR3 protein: CASSSTDRETQYF; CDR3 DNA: TGTGCCAGCAGCTCAACGGACAGAGAGACCCAGTACTTC
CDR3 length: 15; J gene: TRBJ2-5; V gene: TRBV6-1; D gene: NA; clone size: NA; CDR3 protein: CASSENPAAQETQYF; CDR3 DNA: TGTGCCAGCAGTGAAAATCCGGCAGCTCAAGAGACCCAGTACTTC
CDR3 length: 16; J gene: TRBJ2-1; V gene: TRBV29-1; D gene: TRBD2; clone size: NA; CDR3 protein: CSVLGTSGSTYNEQFF; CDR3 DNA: TGCAGCGTTCTCGGGACTAGCGGGAGCACCTACAATGAGCAGTTCTTC
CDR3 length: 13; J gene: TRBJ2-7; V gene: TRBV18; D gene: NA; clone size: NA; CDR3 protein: CASSHASSYEQYF; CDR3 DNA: TGTGCCAGCTCCCACGCAAGCTCCTACGAGCAGTACTTC
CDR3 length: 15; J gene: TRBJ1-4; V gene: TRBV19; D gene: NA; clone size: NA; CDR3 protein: CASQATGTVNEKLFF; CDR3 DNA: TGTGCCAGTCAAGCCACCGGGACGGTGAATGAAAAACTGTTTTTT
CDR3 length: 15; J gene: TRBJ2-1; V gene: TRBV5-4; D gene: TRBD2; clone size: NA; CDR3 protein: CASSLALAGQNEQFF; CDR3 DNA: TGTGCCAGCAGCTTGGCCCTAGCGGGGCAAAATGAGCAGTTCTTC
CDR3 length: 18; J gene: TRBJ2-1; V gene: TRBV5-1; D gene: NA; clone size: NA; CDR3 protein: CASSLEFLGASSYNEQFF; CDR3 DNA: TGCGCCAGCAGCTTGGAGTTTCTCGGGGCCAGCTCCTACAATGAGCAGTTCTTC
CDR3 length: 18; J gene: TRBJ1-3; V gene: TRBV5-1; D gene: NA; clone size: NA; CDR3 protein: CASSLTPQGSRAGNTIYF; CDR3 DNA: TGCGCCAGCAGCTTAACTCCTCAGGGTTCTAGAGCTGGAAACACCATATATTTT
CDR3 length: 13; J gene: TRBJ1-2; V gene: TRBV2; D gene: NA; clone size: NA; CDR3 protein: CASTVAENYGYTF; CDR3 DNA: TGTGCCAGCACGGTCGCCGAAAACTATGGCTACACCTTC
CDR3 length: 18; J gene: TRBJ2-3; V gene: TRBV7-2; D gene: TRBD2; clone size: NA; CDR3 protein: CASSHTSGRVGGTDTQYF; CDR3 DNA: TGTGCCAGCAGCCACACTAGCGGGAGAGTGGGGGGCACAGATACGCAGTATTTT
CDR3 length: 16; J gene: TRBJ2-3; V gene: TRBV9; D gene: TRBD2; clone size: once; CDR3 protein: CASSSRLAGGSDTQYF; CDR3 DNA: TGTGCCAGCAGCTCCCGACTAGCGGGAGGGTCAGATACGCAGTATTTT
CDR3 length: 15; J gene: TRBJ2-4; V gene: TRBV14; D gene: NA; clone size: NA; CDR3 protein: CASSQGILAKNIQYF; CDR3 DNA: TGTGCCAGCAGCCAAGGCATACTAGCCAAAAACATTCAGTACTTC
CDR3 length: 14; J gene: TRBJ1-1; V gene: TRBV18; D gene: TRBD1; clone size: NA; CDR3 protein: CASSSGGYETEAFF; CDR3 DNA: TGTGCCAGCTCATCAGGGGGCTACGAAACTGAAGCTTTCTTT
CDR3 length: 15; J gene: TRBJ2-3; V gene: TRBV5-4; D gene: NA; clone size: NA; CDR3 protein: CASSWGLQNTDTQYF; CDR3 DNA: TGTGCCAGCAGCTGGGGACTCCAGAACACAGATACGCAGTATTTT
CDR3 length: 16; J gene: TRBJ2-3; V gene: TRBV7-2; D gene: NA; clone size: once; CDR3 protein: CASSLVGEASTDTQYF; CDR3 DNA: TGTGCCAGCAGCTTGGTTGGGGAGGCGAGCACAGATACGCAGTATTTT
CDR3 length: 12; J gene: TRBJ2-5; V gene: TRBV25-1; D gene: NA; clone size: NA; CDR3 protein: CASSGPQETQYF; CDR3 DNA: TGTGCCAGCAGTGGCCCCCAAGAGACCCAGTACTTC
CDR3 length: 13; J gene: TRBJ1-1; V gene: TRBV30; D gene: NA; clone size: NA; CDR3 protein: CAWRLGLDTEAFF; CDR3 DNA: TGTGCCTGGAGGCTGGGTTTAGACACTGAAGCTTTCTTT
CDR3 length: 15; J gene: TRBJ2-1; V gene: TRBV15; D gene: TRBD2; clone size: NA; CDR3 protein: CATSRTGREGNEQFF; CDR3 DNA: TGTGCCACCAGCAGGACCGGGCGGGAGGGAAATGAGCAGTTCTTC
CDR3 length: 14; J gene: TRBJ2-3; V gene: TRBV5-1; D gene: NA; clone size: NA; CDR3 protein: CASSLDPSTDTQYF; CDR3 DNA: TGCGCCAGCAGCTTGGACCCGAGCACAGATACGCAGTATTTT
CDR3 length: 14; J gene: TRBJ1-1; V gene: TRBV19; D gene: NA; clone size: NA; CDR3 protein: CASSITVFVTEAFF; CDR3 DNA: TGTGCCAGTAGCATAACAGTCTTTGTCACTGAAGCTTTCTTT
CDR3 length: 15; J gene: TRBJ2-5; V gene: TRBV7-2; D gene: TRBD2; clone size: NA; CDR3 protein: CASSLGGGRKETQYF; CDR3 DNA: TGTGCCAGCAGCTTAGGCGGCGGGAGAAAAGAGACCCAGTACTTC
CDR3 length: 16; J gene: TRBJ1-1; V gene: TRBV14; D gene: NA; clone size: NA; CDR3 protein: CASSREVGVLDTEAFF; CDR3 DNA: TGTGCCAGCAGCCGGGAAGTGGGGGTGCTAGACACTGAAGCTTTCTTT
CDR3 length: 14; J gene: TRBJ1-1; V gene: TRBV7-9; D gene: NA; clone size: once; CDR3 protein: CASSFPGTGTEAFF; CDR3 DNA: TGTGCCAGCAGCTTTCCGGGGACGGGCACTGAAGCTTTCTTT
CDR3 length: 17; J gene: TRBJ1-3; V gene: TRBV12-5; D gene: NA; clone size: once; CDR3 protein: CASGFSSTTDLGNTIYF; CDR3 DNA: TGTGCTAGTGGTTTTTCCTCCACCACGGACCTGGGAAACACCATATATTTT
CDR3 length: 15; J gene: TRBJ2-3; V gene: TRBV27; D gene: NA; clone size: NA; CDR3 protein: CASTFPGAGPDTQYF; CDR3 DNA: TGTGCCAGCACCTTTCCGGGGGCAGGGCCAGATACGCAGTATTTT
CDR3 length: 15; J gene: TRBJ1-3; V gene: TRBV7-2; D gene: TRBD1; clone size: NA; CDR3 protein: CASSFSGTGDGTIYF; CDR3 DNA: TGTGCCAGCAGCTTCTCCGGGACAGGGGATGGAACCATATATTTT